Following are 24 T cell receptor beta chains from one sample sequenced in a study of blood T cell repertoires in COVID-19. This table comes from immunoSEQ multiplex PCR, and its TCRdb copy is limited to in-frame clones, with some not included. The sample holds 120,000 to 150,000 clones; around 84% are singletons and the top ten take under 5.5%. Sequencing was carried out using peripheral blood. The receptors derive from a human donor in a cohort sampled during active COVID-19.

The chain couples TRBV6-2 or TRBV6-3 to TRBJ2-1; 7 bases align to TRBD2. J was trimmed by 4 bases and V by 5 bases; bases with no gene match: 8. The CDR3 has 15 amino acids. CDR1 and CDR2 (germline): MNHEY, SVGEGT. As DNA, the CDR3 is TGTGCCAGCAGTAACACGGGGGGACGGTACAATGAGCAGTTCTTC. Translation gives CASSNTGGRYNEQFF.

V usage is TRBV4-2 and J usage is TRBJ1-4, with 7 bases identical to TRBD1. The CDR3 has 16 amino acids. The germline CDR1 and CDR2 sequences are LGHNA and YNFKEQ. V was pared by 4 bases and J by 0 bases, with 5 bases of the junction left unmatched. The CDR3 loop reads CASSPGTDATNEKLFF. The CDR3 DNA follows: TGTGCCAGCAGCCCCGGGACAGACGCAACTAATGAAAAACTGTTTTTT.

The CDR3 spells CASSIPTGVNTGELFF. In nucleotides, the CDR3 is TGTGCCAGTAGTATCCCCACGGGAGTGAACACCGGGGAGCTGTTTTTT. The J gene is TRBJ2-2, the V gene TRBV19, with D possibly matching TRBD2 (6 bases). Germline values: CDR1 LNHDA, CDR2 SQIVND (reference sequence). This CDR3 has 16 amino acids. Trimming pared 3 bases from V and 1 base from J, leaving 12 bases between.

This rearrangement joins TRBV19 to TRBJ1-5; 7 bases are a match to TRBD1. This CDR3 contains 15 residues. Germline CDR1 and CDR2: LNHDA and SQIVND (reference sequence). The junction had 5 bases not matched to a gene; V was cut back by 6 bases and J by 0 bases. CDR3 amino acids: CASRRGQYSNQPQHF. The CDR3 DNA follows: TGTGCCAGTAGAAGGGGGCAGTATAGCAATCAGCCCCAGCATTTT.

This rearrangement joins TRBV28 to TRBJ1-5; the match to TRBD1 covers 7 bases. V trimming: 5 bases; J trimming: 3 bases; junction bases outside the gene matches: 10. The CDR3 sequence is 16 residues long. CDR1 and CDR2 (germline): MDHEN, SYDVKM. This CDR3 reads CASSAPARGYNQPQHF. As DNA, the CDR3 is TGTGCCAGCAGTGCCCCGGCCAGGGGGTACAATCAGCCCCAGCATTTT.

This chain links TRBV7-9 with TRBJ1-6; 7 nucleotides match TRBD1. Per the germline V gene, CDR1 is SEHNR and CDR2 is FQNEAQ (reference sequence). Trimming at V came to 3 bases and at J to 8 bases, leaving 7 bases not matched to a gene. The CDR3 has 15 amino acids. CDR3 sequence (DNA): TGTGCCAGCAGCTTGACAGGGTCGCGGGATTCACCCCTCCACTTT. Its protein product is CASSLTGSRDSPLHF. Complete variable domain (other parts from reference TRBV7-9 and TRBJ1-6): DTGVSQNPRHKITKRGQNVTFRCDPISEHNRLYWYRQTLGQGPEFLTYFQNEAQLEKSRLLSDRFSAERPKGSFSTLEIQRTEQGDSAMYLCASSLTGSRDSPLHFGNGTRLTVT.

Turning to this clone: This sample also contains other DNA sequences that code for the same CDR3. This rearrangement joins TRBV28 to TRBJ2-2, with D perhaps TRBD1 (5 bases). Trimming left V 6 bases short and J 5 bases short, with 10 bases between. The CDR3 is 13 amino acids. CDR1 and CDR2 from the germline V gene are MDHEN and SYDVKM. The CDR3 sequence is CASRPGRTGELFF. In DNA, the CDR3 is TGTGCCAGCAGACCAGGGCGGACCGGGGAGCTGTTTTTT.

The chain couples TRBV11-2 to TRBJ2-7, with 9 bases that match TRBD1. The CDR3 length is 16 residues. Germline V gene data show CDR1 as SGHAT and CDR2 as FQNNGV. J was trimmed by 5 bases and V by 4 bases; bases with no gene match: 12. The DNA of the CDR3 is TGTGCCAGCAGCTCCTACCGGGACAGGGTTAACAACGAGCAGTACGTC. This codes for CASSSYRDRVNNEQYV.

CDR3 region: CASSLRGTSSSYEQYF. The CDR3, as DNA: TGTGCCAGCAGTCTTCGGGGGACCTCGAGCTCCTACGAGCAGTACTTC. The chain links TRBV11-1 to TRBJ2-7; D is perhaps TRBD2 (6 bases). With 6 bases removed from V and 0 bases from J, the gap between germline ends came to 18 bases. The CDR3 length is 16 residues. Germline V gene sequence: CDR1 SGHAT, CDR2 FQDESV (reference sequence).

V and J are TRBV7-8 and TRBJ2-1, with 10 bases fitting TRBD2. This CDR3 is built from 19 residues. Germline trimming cut 3 bases from V and 0 bases from J; bases unmatched to any gene: 11. CDR1 SGHVS and CDR2 FQNEAQ come from the germline V gene. CDR3 in amino acids: CASSFDPGLAKSSYNEQFF. The CDR3 region has the DNA TGTGCCAGCAGCTTTGACCCGGGACTAGCGAAGAGCTCCTACAATGAGCAGTTCTTC.

This chain links TRBV6-9 with TRBJ2-5, with 7 nucleotides matching TRBD2. V lost 4 bases, J lost 4 bases, and 0 bases stayed unmatched. This CDR3 region has 12 residues. Germline V lookup: CDR1 MNHGY, CDR2 SVAAGI. The DNA of the CDR3 is TGTGCCAGCAGTTGGGAGGGAGAGACCCAGTACTTC. Translating gives CASSWEGETQYF.

V and J are TRBV6-5 and TRBJ1-3; the D gene is possibly TRBD1 (5 bases). Germline V gene lookup returns CDR1 MNHEY and CDR2 SVGAGI. V was cut by 4 bases and J by 4 bases, with 14 bases left in between. CDR3 length equals 15 residues. In DNA form, the CDR3 reads TGTGCCAGCAGTTCCTCCAGGGCAGCAGGAAACACCATATATTTT. This encodes CASSSSRAAGNTIYF.

The chain couples TRBV19 to TRBJ2-6, with TRBD2 identical over 7 bases. The CDR3 length is 17 residues. Germline CDR1 is LNHDA and CDR2 is SQIVND (reference sequence). V was pared by 3 bases and J by 0 bases, with 5 bases of the junction left unmatched. The CDR3 DNA sequence: TGTGCCAGTAGTATCCAGGGCGGGAGCTCTGGGGCCAACGTCCTGACTTTC. This gives the protein CASSIQGGSSGANVLTF.

V and J are TRBV13 and TRBJ2-5; no firm D call. The V gene lost 4 bases and the J gene lost 5 bases, with 11 bases spanning the gap. This CDR3 region has 13 residues. Per germline, CDR1 PRHDT and CDR2 FYEKMQ (reference sequence). In DNA form, the CDR3 reads TGTGCCAGCAGCTCCAGAGTCGGGGAGACCCAGTACTTC. Translation: CASSSRVGETQYF.

This chain joins TRBV5-1 and TRBJ2-5; weak D call: TRBD2 (6 bases). Germline assignment: CDR1 SGHRS and CDR2 YFSETQ. The CDR3 totals 16 residues. The germline V and J ends were trimmed by 2 bases and 1 base, with 15 bases remaining between them. The CDR3 region is CASSLFIGGSQETQYF. The CDR3 DNA follows: TGCGCCAGCAGCTTATTTATCGGGGGATCCCAAGAGACCCAGTACTTC.

The chain combines TRBV7-3 with TRBJ2-2; D is uncertain. Germline-derived CDR1 and CDR2 are SGHTA and FQGTGA. Trimming stripped 2 bases from V and 7 bases from J, with 8 bases between. CDR3 length: 13 amino acids. The CDR3 region has the DNA TGTGCCAGCAGCTTAGATCAGGACGGGGAGCTGTTTTTT. It codes for CASSLDQDGELFF.

The chain recombines TRBV6-2 or TRBV6-3 with TRBJ1-1; D possibly corresponds to TRBD1 (5 bases). V was shortened by 5 bases and J by 1 base, with 11 bases between the two germline ends. This CDR3 spans 14 amino acids. Per germline, CDR1 MNHEY and CDR2 SVGEGT. CDR3 in amino acids: CASSGPGGNTEAFF. The CDR3 bases are TGTGCCAGCAGTGGACCCGGGGGGAACACTGAAGCTTTCTTT.

The V gene is TRBV3-1 (or the pseudogene TRBV3-2), the J gene TRBJ1-3; D is perhaps TRBD1 (5 bases). V gave up 2 bases and J gave up 0 bases, with 8 bases separating them. The V gene's germline CDR1 is LGHDT and CDR2 YNNKEL (reference sequence). The CDR3 length is 15 residues. In DNA form, the CDR3 reads TGTGCCAGCAGCCAAAGGGGAAACTCTGGAAACACCATATATTTT. This encodes CASSQRGNSGNTIYF.

This sequence joins TRBV4-1 and TRBJ2-3; 10 bases are shared with TRBD1. This CDR3 is built from 18 residues. CDR1 MGHRA and CDR2 YSYEKL come from the germline V gene. V shed 4 bases and J 1 base; nucleotides not matched to a gene: 11. CDR3 in DNA: TGCGCCAGCAGCCCTATAGGAACCGGGACAGGGGGCACAGATACGCAGTATTTT. Residues: CASSPIGTGTGGTDTQYF.

This clone was recorded a few times. The chain combines TRBV6-6 with TRBJ1-1; D is possibly TRBD1 (6 bases). CDR3 length equals 13 residues. Trimming cost V 6 bases and J 1 base, with 9 bases left between them. Germline-derived CDR1 and CDR2 are MNHNY and SVGAGI (reference sequence). The CDR3 is CASRTGPNTEAFF. The CDR3 DNA sequence: TGTGCCAGCAGGACAGGTCCGAACACTGAAGCTTTCTTT.

The rearrangement links TRBV9 to TRBJ2-3; 9 positions match TRBD2. Germline V gene data show CDR1 as SGDLS and CDR2 as YYNGEE. This CDR3 is built from 16 residues. Trimming cost V 0 bases and J 2 bases; bases outside gene matches: 4. The CDR3 reads CASSVDGTSFTDTQYF. The CDR3 DNA reads as TGTGCCAGCAGCGTAGACGGGACTAGCTTCACAGATACGCAGTATTTT.

The chain couples TRBV25-1 to TRBJ1-2; 7 bases are a match to TRBD1. The CDR3 sequence is 14 residues long. In germline, CDR1 is MGHDK, CDR2 SYGVNS. Germline trimming cut 6 bases from V and 4 bases from J; bases unmatched to any gene: 8. The CDR3, as DNA: TGTGCCAGCAGCAAGATGGGGACAGCCTATGGCTACACCTTC. Translating gives CASSKMGTAYGYTF.

The chain uses TRBV15 and TRBJ2-1; tentatively, D is TRBD2 (6 bases). Trimming removed 0 bases from V and 6 bases from J, with 15 bases in between. The germline V gene has CDR1 LNHNV and CDR2 YYDKDF (reference sequence). This CDR3 has 16 residues. CDR3: CATSRDPSVVGNEQFF. The CDR3 nucleotides are TGTGCCACCAGCAGAGATCCTAGCGTGGTTGGCAATGAGCAGTTCTTC.

In this sample, this clone turned up a few times. The V gene is TRBV7-3, the J gene TRBJ2-1; 8 nucleotides line up with TRBD2. This CDR3 comprises 15 residues. J lost 7 bases, V lost 4 bases, and 9 bases had no gene match. CDR1 and CDR2 from the germline V gene are SGHTA and FQGTGA. The CDR3 coding sequence is TGTGCCAGCAGCTCCTTAGCGGGGAATAGGAATGAGCAGTTCTTC. The encoded protein is CASSSLAGNRNEQFF.